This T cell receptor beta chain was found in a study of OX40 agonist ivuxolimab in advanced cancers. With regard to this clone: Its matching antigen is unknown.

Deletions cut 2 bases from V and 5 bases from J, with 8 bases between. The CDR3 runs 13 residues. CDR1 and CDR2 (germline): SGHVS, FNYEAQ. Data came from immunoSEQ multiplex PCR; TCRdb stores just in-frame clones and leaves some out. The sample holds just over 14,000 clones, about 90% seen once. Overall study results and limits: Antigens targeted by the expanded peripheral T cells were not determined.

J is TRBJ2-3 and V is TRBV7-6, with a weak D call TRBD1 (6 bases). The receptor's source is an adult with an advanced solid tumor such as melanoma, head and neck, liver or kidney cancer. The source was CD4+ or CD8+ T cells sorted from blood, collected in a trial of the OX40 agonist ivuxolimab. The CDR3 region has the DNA TGTGCCAGCAGCTTACTGACAGGAGATACGCAGTATTTT. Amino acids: CASSLLTGDTQYF.